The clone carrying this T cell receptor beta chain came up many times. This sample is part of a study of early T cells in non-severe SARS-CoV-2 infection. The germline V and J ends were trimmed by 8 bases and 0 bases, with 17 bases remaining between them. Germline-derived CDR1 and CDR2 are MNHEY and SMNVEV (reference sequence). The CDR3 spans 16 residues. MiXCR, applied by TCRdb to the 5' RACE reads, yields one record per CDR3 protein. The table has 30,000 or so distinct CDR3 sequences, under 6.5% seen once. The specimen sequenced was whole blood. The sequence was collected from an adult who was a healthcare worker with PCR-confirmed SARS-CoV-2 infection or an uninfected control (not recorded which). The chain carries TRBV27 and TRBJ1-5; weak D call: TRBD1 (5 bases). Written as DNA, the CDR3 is TGTGCCAGCGGGGGACCAGCCCCTGGTAGCAATCAGCCCCAGCATTTT. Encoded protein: CASGGPAPGSNQPQHF.